One sample yielded the 19 T cell receptor beta chains listed below, sequenced in a study of T-cell reconstitution after alpha-beta-depleted transplantation in children. Preparation of the TCRbeta library used unique molecular identifiers. MiXCR, run by TCRdb on the PCR reads, gives a single entry per CDR3 protein. The table includes hundreds of thousands of distinct CDR3 sequences, about 15% detected once. The specimen was PBMCs from the stem cell graft donor, collected from the stem cell graft. Receptors were obtained from a human donor who donated a stem cell graft to a child with acute myeloid leukemia.

In its sample, this clonotype was seen many times. This chain connects TRBV20-1 to TRBJ2-7; TRBD2 matches at 11 bases. Trimming at V came to 1 base and at J to 2 bases, leaving 4 bases not matched to a gene. The CDR3 has 15 residues. Germline V gene sequence: CDR1 DFQATT, CDR2 SNEGSKA (reference sequence). CDR3 in amino acids: CSARVTSGDTYEQYV. For the CDR3, the DNA is TGCAGTGCTAGAGTGACTAGCGGGGATACCTACGAGCAGTACGTC.

The sample holds a few counts of this clonotype. The chain uses TRBV5-1 and TRBJ2-3; D gene ambiguous. Germline V gene sequence: CDR1 SGHRS, CDR2 YFSETQ. This CDR3 has 15 residues. Deletions cut 5 bases from V and 2 bases from J, with 15 bases between. CDR3 coding DNA: TGCGCCAGCAGTCTCCCGGTGGGCGACACAGATACGCAGTATTTT. Its protein product is CASSLPVGDTDTQYF.

The CDR3 here is CASSFRGGGRRTF. Written as DNA, the CDR3 is TGTGCCAGCAGTTTCCGAGGAGGGGGCAGGCGCACCTTC. The gene calls are TRBV12-3 or TRBV12-4 and TRBJ1-2, with 7 nucleotides matching TRBD1. The CDR3 totals 13 residues. Trimming removed 3 bases from V and 13 bases from J; junction bases left unmatched: 11.

V and J are TRBV7-6 and TRBJ2-4; the D gene could be TRBD1 or TRBD2 (5 bases each). With 5 bases removed from V and 0 bases from J, the gap between germline ends came to 23 bases. In germline, CDR1 is SGHVS, CDR2 FNYEAQ. This CDR3 is built from 19 residues. The CDR3 spells CASSLTPPGTDIAKNIQYF. Written as DNA, the CDR3 is TGTGCCAGCAGCCTAACCCCGCCGGGGACCGATATAGCCAAAAACATTCAGTACTTC.

This clonotype was observed many times. The chain couples TRBV29-1 to TRBJ1-1, with unresolved D. The V gene's germline CDR1 is SQVTM and CDR2 ANQGSEA. The CDR3 length is 13 residues. Between the trimmed V and J ends, which lost 2 bases and 5 bases, there was a span of 12 bases. The CDR3 DNA reads as TGCAGCGTTGAACGGTTGTTTGGGACTGAAGCTTTCTTT. Translating it yields CSVERLFGTEAFF.

This clonotype showed up just a few times. The rearrangement uses TRBV4-3 and TRBJ1-5, with D possibly being TRBD1 (6 bases). This CDR3 region has 14 residues. Trimming pared 3 bases from V and 7 bases from J, leaving 13 bases between. Germline values: CDR1 LGHNA, CDR2 YSLEER. The CDR3 DNA reads TGCGCCAGCAGCCAGAACACAGGGCCGCAGCCCCAGCATTTT. Its translation is CASSQNTGPQPQHF.

This clonotype was detected a few times. The rearrangement uses TRBV6-6 and TRBJ1-2; D perhaps matches TRBD1 (5 bases). Germline V gene sequence: CDR1 MNHNY, CDR2 SVGAGI (reference sequence). The CDR3 totals 12 residues. Deletions cut 7 bases from V and 7 bases from J, with 13 bases between. The CDR3 bases are TGTGCCAGCAACCTACCCGGGGGTGGCTACACCTTC. The encoded protein is CASNLPGGGYTF.

This clonotype was seen many times. The CDR3 reads CASSLGTGVNQPQHF. The CDR3 DNA reads TGTGCCAGCAGTTTAGGGACAGGAGTCAATCAGCCCCAGCATTTT. The chain couples TRBV27 to TRBJ1-5; 8 bases line up with TRBD1. This CDR3 is 15 amino acids long. Germline-derived CDR1 and CDR2 are MNHEY and SMNVEV (reference sequence). The ends lost 2 bases at V and 3 bases at J; junction bases unmatched: 3.

The sample holds a few counts of this clonotype. This chain connects TRBV24-1 to TRBJ2-1, with 7 bases identical to TRBD1. Losses at the gene ends were 4 bases for V and 6 bases for J; bases not matched to a gene: 11. There are 16 residues in the CDR3. Germline V CDR1 and CDR2: KGHDR, SFDVKD. The CDR3 region is CATSDHDREWGNEQFF. The CDR3 nucleotides read TGTGCCACCAGTGACCACGACAGGGAGTGGGGCAATGAGCAGTTCTTC.

The chain carries TRBV6-1 and TRBJ1-1; 9 nucleotides line up with TRBD1. The trim removed 11 bases at V and 2 bases at J, leaving 3 bases unmatched. The germline V gene encodes CDR1 MNHNS and CDR2 SASEGT. This CDR3 is built from 12 residues. The CDR3 protein is CAGQGINTEAFF. The CDR3 DNA is TGTGCCGGACAGGGGATTAACACTGAAGCTTTCTTT.

J is TRBJ2-2 and V is TRBV24-1, with D unclear. The length of the CDR3 is 14 residues. Germline assignment: CDR1 KGHDR and CDR2 SFDVKD. V lost 4 bases to trimming and J lost 2 bases, with 7 bases between them. The CDR3 sequence is CATSEEINTGELFF. CDR3 coding DNA: TGTGCCACCAGTGAGGAGATCAACACCGGGGAGCTGTTTTTT.

The chain combines TRBV6-2 or TRBV6-3 with TRBJ1-5; possible D gene TRBD1, 5 bases. The germline CDR1 and CDR2 sequences are MNHEY and SVGEGT. This CDR3 spans 13 amino acids. With 8 bases removed from V and 5 bases from J, the gap between germline ends came to 13 bases. The CDR3 DNA is TGTGCCAGCGGGACGTTACTCTATCAGCCCCAGCATTTT. Protein product: CASGTLLYQPQHF.

This clonotype was seen repeatedly, ten times or more. This chain uses TRBV20-1 with TRBJ1-6; a possible D gene is TRBD1 (6 bases). CDR1 DFQATT and CDR2 SNEGSKA come from the germline V gene (reference sequence). CDR3 length: 12 amino acids. The V end lost 6 bases, the J end lost 14 bases, and 17 bases lay between the germline ends. The DNA for the CDR3 is TGCAGTGCAGTCACACAGGGCTCGGCCCTCCACTTT. This encodes CSAVTQGSALHF.

This clonotype was observed many times. CDR3 bases: TGTGCCAGCAGCTTAACGTTAACTAGCACAGATACGCAGTATTTT. As protein: CASSLTLTSTDTQYF. This chain uses TRBV7-3 with TRBJ2-3; D remains ambiguous. Germline CDR1 reads SGHTA; CDR2 reads FQGTGA. This CDR3 is built from 15 residues. The V and J ends lost 0 bases and 0 bases respectively, with 7 bases between them.

The sample holds a few counts of this clonotype. V and J are TRBV7-9 and TRBJ1-6; TRBD1 matches at 7 bases. CDR1 and CDR2 from the germline V gene are SEHNR and FQNEAQ (reference sequence). This CDR3 contains 15 residues. V lost 2 bases, J lost 6 bases, and 4 bases stayed unmatched. CDR3 sequence: CASSLWDSTNSPLHF. The CDR3 coding sequence is TGTGCCAGCAGCTTATGGGACAGCACTAATTCACCCCTCCACTTT.

This clonotype was counted ten times or more. The chain combines TRBV29-1 with TRBJ2-7; tentatively, D is TRBD1 or TRBD2 (7 bases each). This CDR3 is 12 amino acids long. Trimming left V 7 bases short and J 6 bases short, with 16 bases between. CDR1 is SQVTM, CDR2 ANQGSEA, per germline. The CDR3 bases are TGCAGCGCCCTGGCAGGGGGGGGCGAGCAGTACTTC. Translated: CSALAGGGEQYF.

The V gene is TRBV10-1, the J gene TRBJ1-2, with 8 bases lining up with TRBD1. The CDR3 is 15 residues long. The trim removed 0 bases at V and 4 bases at J, leaving 4 bases unmatched. From germline, CDR1 is WNHNN and CDR2 SYGVQD (reference sequence). CDR3 DNA sequence: TGCGCCAGCAGTGAGTCCGGGCAGGGGGCCTATGGCTACACCTTC. Its translation is CASSESGQGAYGYTF.

The chain is built from TRBV18 and TRBJ2-3; TRBD1 aligns across 11 bases. The CDR3 contains 16 residues. V lost 1 base to trimming and J lost 4 bases; unmatched junction nucleotides: 4. Germline lookup yields CDR1 KGHSH and CDR2 LQKENI. CDR3 protein: CASSPLGTGGADTQYF. In DNA, the CDR3 is TGTGCCAGCTCACCACTTGGGACAGGGGGTGCAGATACGCAGTATTTT.

This clonotype appeared a single time. J is TRBJ1-1 and V is TRBV20-1; D is uncertain. CDR3 length equals 12 residues. From germline, CDR1 is DFQATT and CDR2 SNEGSKA (reference sequence). Trimming left V 0 bases short and J 5 bases short, with 7 bases between. The DNA for the CDR3 is TGCAGTGCTAGAGAAGGCAAAACTGAAGCTTTCTTT. The encoded protein is CSAREGKTEAFF.